This entry lists 30 T cell receptor beta chains sequenced from one sample in a study of vaccination and CD4 T cells after COVID-19. The treatment here: approximately 9-day PBMC culture with coronavirus spike peptide pools or control peptides (ViraFEST assay). For these TCRs, the target antigens are not known. Sequence data for DNA of cultured CD4+ T cells were generated by the Oncomine TCR Beta short-read assay. TCRdb fed the PCR reads into MiXCR, producing one record per CDR3 protein. The table lists around 3,900 distinct CDR3 sequences, about 19% of them singletons, with approximately 17% in the top ten. Sequencing used CD4+ T cells from blood, cultured in vitro. Receptor source: a human donor who had recovered from COVID-19.

The chain employs TRBV12-3 or TRBV12-4 and TRBJ2-5; 14 bases agree with TRBD2. The CDR3 runs 16 residues. V shed 7 bases, J shed 2 bases, and the junction held 6 bases outside the gene matches. The CDR3: CASTTGLAGGQETQYF. CDR3 DNA: TGTGCCAGCACCACCGGACTAGCGGGGGGACAAGAGACCCAGTACTTC.

This clonotype was detected once. This rearrangement joins TRBV5-1 to TRBJ2-4, with D possibly matching TRBD1 (6 bases). The V end was cut by 4 bases, the J end by 1 base, with 9 bases between. The germline V gene has CDR1 SGHRS and CDR2 YFSETQ. The CDR3 extends over 14 amino acids. As DNA, the CDR3 is TGCGCCAGCAGCATCGGACAGGCCAAAAACATTCAGTACTTC. Translation gives CASSIGQAKNIQYF.

The V call is TRBV6-1, the J call TRBJ1-2; D might be TRBD1 (6 bases). The CDR3 totals 15 residues. Germline values: CDR1 MNHNS, CDR2 SASEGT. Trimming removed 5 bases from V and 4 bases from J, with 17 bases in between. CDR3 bases: TGTGCCAGCAGTCCTGAGGGACACGTCGGCTATGGCTACACCTTC. Translating gives CASSPEGHVGYGYTF.

By its share, this clonotype is large (0.1 to 1%). The chain carries TRBV2 and TRBJ1-1, with 9 bases identical to TRBD1. V dropped 8 bases and J dropped 4; count of bases not matched to a gene: 5. Germline CDR1 and CDR2: SNHLY and FYNNEI. This CDR3 comprises 13 residues. This chain's CDR3 is CASGKTGGTEAFF. Here the CDR3 DNA reads TGTGCCAGCGGGAAGACAGGGGGCACTGAAGCTTTCTTT.

This clonotype has a handful of counts. The chain is built from TRBV19 and TRBJ1-5; tentatively, D is TRBD1 (5 bases). Between the trimmed V and J ends, which lost 3 bases and 0 bases, there was a span of 9 bases. Germline values: CDR1 LNHDA, CDR2 SQIVND (reference sequence). This CDR3 comprises 15 residues. The CDR3 DNA follows: TGTGCCAGTAGTATGGGGGGGAATAGCAATCAGCCCCAGCATTTT. Translating gives CASSMGGNSNQPQHF.

A few counts support this clonotype. The V gene is TRBV10-2, the J gene TRBJ2-5; 10 bases fit TRBD2. V was clipped by 6 bases and J by 1 base; unmatched bases: 2. The CDR3 loop spans 14 amino acids. CDR1 is WSHSY and CDR2 is SAAADI in the germline V gene. Here the CDR3 reads CASRSSGGQETQYF. CDR3 sequence (DNA): TGCGCCAGCAGGTCTAGCGGGGGCCAAGAGACCCAGTACTTC.

The chain couples TRBV4-1 to TRBJ2-2; D is ambiguous. This CDR3 has 16 residues. Germline lookup yields CDR1 MGHRA and CDR2 YSYEKL. Trimming pared 1 base from V and 7 bases from J, leaving 16 bases between. The CDR3 spells CASSQVDIVQFGELFF. The CDR3 bases are TGCGCCAGCAGCCAAGTTGATATCGTTCAGTTCGGGGAGCTGTTTTTT.

The chain joins TRBV6-1 to TRBJ2-7; D is possibly TRBD1 (5 bases). V gave up 1 base and J gave up 3 bases, with 10 bases separating them. Germline CDR1 and CDR2: MNHNS and SASEGT. The CDR3 loop spans 14 amino acids. CDR3 nucleotide sequence: TGTGCCAGCAGTGAAGTTGGGGCCTACTACGAGCAGTACTTC. Translated: CASSEVGAYYEQYF.

This clonotype was recorded a few times. The chain combines TRBV30 with TRBJ1-1, with D tentatively TRBD1 (5 bases). Trimming pared 2 bases from V and 6 bases from J, leaving 13 bases between. From germline, CDR1 is GTSNPN and CDR2 SVGIG (reference sequence). This CDR3 region has 13 residues. CDR3 bases: TGTGCCTGGAGTAGGCAGGGAGGGGCTGAAGCTTTCTTT. Protein sequence: CAWSRQGGAEAFF.

This clonotype counts as medium-sized (0.01 to 0.1%). The chain combines TRBV20-1 with TRBJ2-3; 10 bases line up with TRBD1. The V and J ends lost 6 bases and 3 bases, in that order; junction bases with no gene match: 15. The V gene's germline CDR1 is DFQATT and CDR2 SNEGSKA (reference sequence). This CDR3 region has 17 residues. CDR3 amino acids: CSAEDRGLFRSTDTQYF. DNA of the CDR3: TGCAGTGCCGAAGACAGGGGGCTCTTTAGAAGTACAGATACGCAGTATTTT.

This clonotype was observed a few times. V and J are TRBV5-5 and TRBJ2-7; TRBD1 aligns across 9 bases. CDR1 is SGHKS and CDR2 is YYEKEE in the germline V gene (reference sequence). The trim removed 4 bases at V and 0 bases at J, leaving 11 bases unmatched. The CDR3 is 17 residues long. CDR3 bases: TGTGCCAGCAGCCTCCGGGACAGGGCATCAAGCTCCTACGAGCAGTACTTC. This translates into CASSLRDRASSSYEQYF.

By sample fraction, this clonotype is medium-sized. The V and J genes are TRBV11-2 and TRBJ1-1; D is unresolved. With 1 base removed from V and 6 bases from J, the gap between germline ends came to 6 bases. The CDR3 sequence is 12 residues long. Per germline, CDR1 SGHAT and CDR2 FQNNGV. CDR3 sequence (DNA): TGTGCCAGCAGCTTAGTAGGGTCTGAAGCTTTCTTT. It is translated as CASSLVGSEAFF.

This clonotype qualifies as medium-sized. The J gene is TRBJ2-5, the V gene TRBV2; 7 bases map to TRBD2. The CDR3 covers 14 residues. J lost 5 bases, V lost 7 bases, and 10 bases had no gene match. The germline V gene has CDR1 SNHLY and CDR2 FYNNEI. The CDR3 sequence is CASNWLAGRETQYF. The CDR3 bases are TGTGCCAGCAATTGGTTAGCGGGTCGCGAGACCCAGTACTTC.

This rearrangement joins TRBV11-1 to TRBJ2-5, with unresolved D. Germline-derived CDR1 and CDR2 are SGHAT and FQDESV (reference sequence). The CDR3 runs to 14 residues. Trimming pared 6 bases from V and 3 bases from J, leaving 14 bases between. In nucleotides, the CDR3 is TGTGCCAGCAGAAATATTCTAGAAGAAGAGACCCAGTACTTC. Protein sequence: CASRNILEEETQYF.

This clonotype showed up just a few times. The J gene is TRBJ2-5, the V gene TRBV2, with 7 positions matching TRBD1. Per germline, CDR1 SNHLY and CDR2 FYNNEI. V was clipped by 7 bases and J by 2 bases; unmatched bases: 10. The CDR3 is made up of 15 amino acids. The CDR3 here is CASIKDRARQETQYF. Here the CDR3 DNA reads TGTGCCAGCATTAAAGACAGGGCGCGGCAAGAGACCCAGTACTTC.

This clonotype was counted only a few times. The rearrangement links TRBV11-3 to TRBJ1-6; D not certain. The CDR3 sequence is 14 residues long. V gave up 1 base and J gave up 8 bases, with 9 bases separating them. Per germline, CDR1 SGHNT and CDR2 YENEEA. Here the CDR3 DNA reads TGTGCCAGCAGCTTAGGGCAAAAGGATTCACCCCTCCACTTT. This translates into CASSLGQKDSPLHF.

The rearrangement links TRBV9 to TRBJ2-5; no definite D call. The V gene's germline CDR1 is SGDLS and CDR2 YYNGEE. V was pared by 2 bases and J by 6 bases, with 11 bases between. This CDR3 comprises 13 residues. The CDR3 nucleotides are TGTGCCAGCAGCGTCGACATCCTTAAGACCCAGTACTTC. Translated, it gives CASSVDILKTQYF.

The CDR3 nucleotides read TGTGCCAGCAGTGAGCCCACAGGGGGCCCCTCCTATGGCTACACCTTC. Residues: CASSEPTGGPSYGYTF. The gene calls are TRBV25-1 and TRBJ1-2; TRBD1 matches 9 bases. With 3 bases clipped from V and 4 bases from J, the junction kept 9 bases outside the gene matches. This CDR3 region has 16 residues. Germline CDR1 and CDR2: MGHDK and SYGVNS.

The V call is TRBV28, the J call TRBJ2-2, with TRBD2 matching over 12 bases. V trimming: 0 bases; J trimming: 6 bases; junction bases outside the gene matches: 5. CDR3 length: 17 residues. Germline V gene lookup returns CDR1 MDHEN and CDR2 SYDVKM. CDR3 nucleotide sequence: TGTGCCAGCAGTTTATGGCGCCTAGCGGGGGGGCCCGGGGAGCTGTTTTTT. Translating gives CASSLWRLAGGPGELFF.

This chain links TRBV9 with TRBJ2-3, with D tentatively TRBD1 (5 bases). CDR1 and CDR2 (germline): SGDLS, YYNGEE. The CDR3 has 15 amino acids. The V and J ends lost 0 bases and 5 bases respectively, with 13 bases between them. CDR3 residues: CASSVDTDRGDTQYF. The CDR3 DNA reads TGTGCCAGCAGCGTAGACACAGACAGAGGAGATACGCAGTATTTT.

This clonotype qualifies as medium-sized. V is TRBV7-3 and J is TRBJ1-1; D remains unclear. V lost 5 bases, J lost 1 base, and 14 bases lay in between. Germline lookup yields CDR1 SGHTA and CDR2 FQGTGA. This CDR3 has 15 residues. The CDR3 DNA is TGTGCCAGCAGCCTAAGTCGGGGAGGGAACACTGAAGCTTTCTTT. This encodes CASSLSRGGNTEAFF.

V usage is TRBV10-3 and J usage is TRBJ2-1, with 13 bases fitting TRBD2. Germline CDR1 ENHRY, CDR2 SYGVKD. V shed 6 bases and J 8 bases; nucleotides not matched to a gene: 4. The length of the CDR3 is 14 residues. CDR3 amino acids: CAIRLAGGRDEQFF. CDR3 nucleotides: TGTGCCATCAGACTAGCGGGGGGGCGGGATGAGCAGTTCTTC.

By sample fraction, this clonotype is large. The V call is TRBV19, the J call TRBJ1-3; no definite D call. CDR3 length: 13 amino acids. CDR1 is LNHDA, CDR2 SQIVND, per germline (reference sequence). Trimming stripped 11 bases from V and 5 bases from J, with 16 bases between. The CDR3 sequence: CALFSPGRNTIYF. DNA of the CDR3: TGTGCCCTCTTTTCGCCTGGACGAAACACCATATATTTT.

Relative to its sample, this clonotype is medium-sized (0.01 to 0.1%). The chain links TRBV20-1 to TRBJ1-2, with D possibly matching TRBD1 (6 bases). Germline-derived CDR1 and CDR2 are DFQATT and SNEGSKA (reference sequence). This CDR3 region has 12 residues. Trimming left V 5 bases short and J 7 bases short, with 14 bases between. The CDR3 spells CSAPRQAGGYTF. The CDR3 DNA reads TGCAGTGCTCCCCGACAGGCTGGTGGCTACACCTTC.

This clonotype was found a few times. This chain links TRBV19 with TRBJ2-7, with 9 bases aligning to TRBD1. The CDR3 totals 14 residues. With 6 bases clipped from V and 2 bases from J, the junction kept 5 bases outside the gene matches. The germline V gene encodes CDR1 LNHDA and CDR2 SQIVND (reference sequence). CDR3 amino acids: CASSSGTGTYEQYF. Here the CDR3 DNA reads TGTGCCAGTAGCTCCGGGACAGGGACCTACGAGCAGTACTTC.

This clonotype was detected a few times. This rearrangement joins TRBV5-1 to TRBJ1-2; D perhaps matches TRBD1 (6 bases). From germline, CDR1 is SGHRS and CDR2 YFSETQ. This CDR3 spans 14 amino acids. V lost 1 base to trimming and J lost 8 bases, with 15 bases between them. In DNA, the CDR3 is TGCGCCAGCAGCTTGAGTCGGGGGGCCGGGGGCTACACCTTC. It codes for CASSLSRGAGGYTF.

This clonotype ranks as large. The genes are TRBV15 and TRBJ1-2; D not resolved. Between the trimmed V and J ends, which lost 3 bases and 8 bases, there was a span of 16 bases. Germline CDR1 reads LNHNV; CDR2 reads YYDKDF (reference sequence). CDR3 size: 14 residues. The CDR3 protein is CATSRGEGIMGYTF. Written as DNA, the CDR3 is TGTGCCACCAGCAGGGGAGAGGGAATAATGGGCTACACCTTC. Full variable domain (missing parts from reference TRBV15 and TRBJ1-2): DAMVIQNPRYQVTQFGKPVTLSCSQTLNHNVMYWYQQKSSQAPKLLFHYYDKDFNNEADTPDNFQSRRPNTSFCFLDIRSPGLGDTAMYLCATSRGEGIMGYTFGSGTRLTVV.

The chain is built from TRBV6-1 and TRBJ2-2; TRBD1 agrees at 7 bases. Trimming removed 6 bases from V and 7 bases from J; junction bases left unmatched: 11. This CDR3 has 15 residues. The germline V gene has CDR1 MNHNS and CDR2 SASEGT. The CDR3 loop is CASRLTTGAGGELFF. Written as DNA, the CDR3 is TGTGCCAGCAGACTTACCACAGGGGCGGGCGGGGAGCTGTTTTTT.

The CDR3 loop is CATSTGINEQFF. The CDR3 bases are TGTGCCACCTCTACGGGGATTAATGAGCAGTTCTTC. The chain combines TRBV19 with TRBJ2-1, with D maybe TRBD2 (5 bases). The CDR3 runs 12 residues. The V end was cut by 10 bases, the J end by 7 bases, with 14 bases between. The germline V gene encodes CDR1 LNHDA and CDR2 SQIVND (reference sequence).

The chain carries TRBV3-1 and TRBJ1-1, with 7 bases that match TRBD1. The CDR3 contains 12 residues. CDR1 is LGHDT and CDR2 is YNNKEL in the germline V gene (reference sequence). J gave up 4 bases and V 6 bases, and 2 bases lay outside the gene matches. CDR3 DNA sequence: TGTGCCAGCAGTTACAGGGGCACTGAAGCTTTCTTT. This encodes CASSYRGTEAFF.